These 25 T cell receptor beta chains were sequenced from one sample in a study of lymphopenia after photon versus proton radiotherapy. This table comes from immunoSEQ multiplex PCR, and its TCRdb copy is limited to in-frame clones, with some not included. The table has some 55,000 clones, about four fifths seen once. The sequencing here drew on peripheral blood, taken from a patient treated with photon-based radiotherapy. The source of these receptors is a man in his fifties with gastric cancer.

V is TRBV7-2 and J is TRBJ2-3; TRBD2 agrees at 11 bases. CDR3 length equals 18 residues. From germline, CDR1 is SGHTA and CDR2 FQGNSA. V dropped 4 bases and J dropped 0; count of bases not matched to a gene: 9. The CDR3 spells CASSSNGGLAASTDTQYF. The CDR3 coding sequence is TGTGCCAGCAGCTCAAACGGGGGACTAGCGGCTAGCACAGATACGCAGTATTTT. The complete variable domain, with remaining parts taken from reference TRBV7-2 and TRBJ2-3, reads GAGVSQSPSNKVTEKGKDVELRCDPISGHTALYWYRQSLGQGLEFLIYFQGNSAPDKSGLPSDRFSAERTGGSVSTLTIQRTQQEDSAVYLCASSSNGGLAASTDTQYFGPGTRLTVL.

The V gene is TRBV5-1, the J gene TRBJ2-3; TRBD1 matches at 8 bases. Trimming at V came to 4 bases and at J to 5 bases, leaving 6 bases not matched to a gene. Germline-derived CDR1 and CDR2 are SGHRS and YFSETQ. There are 14 residues in the CDR3. DNA for the CDR3: TGCGCCAGCAGCGATCAGGGGGCAATAGATACGCAGTATTTT. Its translation is CASSDQGAIDTQYF.

The rearrangement links TRBV4-2 to TRBJ2-3; 8 bases are shared with TRBD2. This CDR3 contains 16 residues. J lost 6 bases, V lost 1 base, and 9 bases had no gene match. Germline V lookup: CDR1 LGHNA, CDR2 YNFKEQ. The CDR3 DNA follows: TGTGCCAGCAGCCAAGTCGGGAGGGCCGATCGCGATACGCAGTATTTT. It codes for CASSQVGRADRDTQYF.

V gene TRBV7-9 combines with J gene TRBJ1-3, with D unresolved. The CDR3 is made up of 15 amino acids. Trimming shortened V by 6 bases and J by 0 bases, and 12 bases separated the two germline ends. Germline values: CDR1 SEHNR, CDR2 FQNEAQ (reference sequence). The CDR3 DNA reads as TGTGCCAGCAGAGGCCCACTAAGCTCTGGAAACACCATATATTTT. Protein: CASRGPLSSGNTIYF.

This chain joins TRBV27 and TRBJ2-7, with 7 bases that match TRBD2. The CDR3 is 14 amino acids. Looked up from germline, CDR1 is MNHEY and CDR2 is SMNVEV (reference sequence). V shed 6 bases, J shed 1 base, and the junction held 6 bases outside the gene matches. The CDR3 here is CASSPRDYSYEQYF. The CDR3 region has the DNA TGTGCCAGCAGCCCCCGGGACTATTCCTACGAGCAGTACTTC.

The rearrangement links TRBV6-5 to TRBJ2-7, with D perhaps matching TRBD1 (6 bases). The CDR3 has 14 residues. Germline assignment: CDR1 MNHEY and CDR2 SVGAGI. V lost 7 bases, J lost 4 bases, and 17 bases lay in between. The CDR3, as DNA: TGTGCCAGCACCGGCCCGGGTAGGGGGTACGAGCAGTACTTC. Protein: CASTGPGRGYEQYF.

V is TRBV7-9 and J is TRBJ2-3, with D uncertain. The CDR3 is 15 residues long. Germline assignment: CDR1 SEHNR and CDR2 FQNEAQ (reference sequence). Trimming took 5 bases from V and 0 from J, leaving 12 bases between them. CDR3 nucleotide sequence: TGTGCCAGCAGCCCCCCCCTCGGGAGCACAGATACGCAGTATTTT. Residues: CASSPPLGSTDTQYF.

The table lists this clone with a few counts. The chain joins TRBV28 to TRBJ2-1; 15 nucleotides agree with TRBD2. Unmatched junction bases numbered 5, after V lost 5 bases and J lost 6 bases. The CDR3 consists of 16 residues. Germline CDR1 is MDHEN and CDR2 is SYDVKM. The CDR3 here is CASSPPGLAGGNEQFF. The CDR3 DNA reads TGTGCCAGCAGTCCCCCGGGACTAGCGGGAGGCAATGAGCAGTTCTTC.

The rearrangement links TRBV7-3 to TRBJ1-2; D might be TRBD1 (6 bases). From germline, CDR1 is SGHTA and CDR2 FQGTGA. The V end was cut by 5 bases, the J end by 8 bases, with 18 bases between. CDR3 length equals 14 residues. CDR3 sequence (DNA): TGTGCCAGCAGCCGCACAGGGAGTTTATACGGCTACACCTTC. Protein product: CASSRTGSLYGYTF. The whole variable domain, filled in from reference TRBV7-3 and TRBJ1-2, reads GAGVSQTPSNKVTEKGKYVELRCDPISGHTALYWYRQSLGQGPEFLIYFQGTGAADDSGLPNDRFFAVRPEGSVSTLKIQRTERGDSAVYLCASSRTGSLYGYTFGSGTRLTVV.

This clone was picked up a small number of times. The CDR3 DNA follows: TGTGCCAGCAGTTCAACAGGGGCGGGTAATGAAAAACTGTTTTTT. This gives the protein CASSSTGAGNEKLFF. The gene calls are TRBV28 and TRBJ1-4; TRBD1 matches at 7 bases. CDR1 is MDHEN and CDR2 is SYDVKM in the germline V gene. This CDR3 contains 15 residues. V dropped 4 bases and J dropped 4; count of bases not matched to a gene: 6.

The table lists this clone with a few counts. The chain recombines TRBV2 with TRBJ2-1, with D hard to call. The length of the CDR3 is 11 residues. V lost 1 base to trimming and J lost 10 bases, with 5 bases between them. Germline assignment: CDR1 SNHLY and CDR2 FYNNEI. The DNA of the CDR3 is TGTGCCAGCAGTGAAGTTTTAGAGCAGTTCTTC. As protein: CASSEVLEQFF.

The V gene is TRBV4-1, the J gene TRBJ2-5, with a tentative D call TRBD1 (6 bases). The ends were cut back, 3 bases at V and 1 base at J, with 12 bases in the middle. The V gene's germline CDR1 is MGHRA and CDR2 YSYEKL. The CDR3 runs to 15 residues. This CDR3 is CASSQGRGIQETQYF. Written as DNA, the CDR3 is TGCGCCAGCAGCCAGGGAAGGGGGATCCAAGAGACCCAGTACTTC.

The rearrangement joins TRBV5-6 to TRBJ2-2; D is undetermined. Per the germline V gene, CDR1 is SGHDT and CDR2 is YYEEEE. V dropped 4 bases and J dropped 3 bases, with 16 bases sitting between them. This CDR3 is built from 16 residues. CDR3 loop: CASSNSGRRDTGELFF. In nucleotides, the CDR3 is TGTGCCAGCAGCAACTCAGGCCGTCGGGACACCGGGGAGCTGTTTTTT.

The chain uses TRBV30 and TRBJ1-1, with D possibly being TRBD1 (5 bases). V was pared by 1 base and J by 5 bases, with 8 bases between. The CDR3 length is 12 residues. Germline CDR1 reads GTSNPN; CDR2 reads SVGIG (reference sequence). The CDR3: CAWSAWGTEAFF. Written as DNA, the CDR3 is TGTGCCTGGAGTGCTTGGGGGACTGAAGCTTTCTTT. The variable domain in full, with the rest retrieved from reference TRBV30 and TRBJ1-1, is SQTIHQWPATLVQPVGSPLSLECTVEGTSNPNLYWYRQAAGRGLQLLFYSVGIGQISSEVPQNLSASRPQDRQFILSSKKLLLSDSGFYLCAWSAWGTEAFFGQGTRLTVV.

The chain joins TRBV19 to TRBJ2-2, with 7 positions matching TRBD1. J gave up 1 base and V 2 bases, and 4 bases lay outside the gene matches. Germline CDR1 reads LNHDA; CDR2 reads SQIVND (reference sequence). The CDR3 consists of 16 residues. The DNA of the CDR3 is TGTGCCAGTAGTATACTCCCAGGGGGGAACACCGGGGAGCTGTTTTTT. Protein sequence: CASSILPGGNTGELFF.

The genes are TRBV18 and TRBJ2-7; TRBD2 matches 7 bases. V lost 0 bases and J lost 6; bases outside the gene matches: 8. The germline gives CDR1 KGHSH, CDR2 LQKENI. This CDR3 spans 15 amino acids. The CDR3 here is CASSPPGGILTEQYF. The CDR3 bases are TGTGCCAGCTCACCACCGGGGGGGATTTTGACCGAGCAGTACTTC. The full variable domain, its missing parts supplied by reference TRBV18 and TRBJ2-7, is NAGVMQNPRHLVRRRGQEARLRCSPMKGHSHVYWYRQLPEEGLKFMVYLQKENIIDESGMPKERFSAEFPKEGPSILRIQQVVRGDSAAYFCASSPPGGILTEQYFGPGTRLTVT.

This chain connects TRBV2 to TRBJ2-7; D possibly corresponds to TRBD1 (6 bases). CDR3 size: 15 residues. V was clipped by 5 bases and J by 9 bases, with 23 bases between them. The germline gives CDR1 SNHLY, CDR2 FYNNEI. For the CDR3, the DNA is TGTGCCAGCAGTCAGGACAGTCTCGGGCCGGGTGGGCAGTACTTC. This sequence encodes CASSQDSLGPGGQYF.

The chain joins TRBV7-2 to TRBJ2-7; tentatively, D is TRBD1 (6 bases). The CDR3 is 14 amino acids. Germline CDR1 and CDR2: SGHTA and FQGNSA. V lost 5 bases to trimming and J lost 1 base, with 12 bases between them. The CDR3 coding sequence is TGTGCCAGCAGCCGAGCCGGACAGTCCTACGAGCAGTACTTC. Protein sequence: CASSRAGQSYEQYF.

This clone occurred once. The DNA of the CDR3 is TGTGCCACCGCAGGGTATCAGCCCCAGCATTTT. Translating gives CATAGYQPQHF. The chain carries TRBV6-5 and TRBJ1-5; D is perhaps TRBD1 (5 bases). The germline V gene encodes CDR1 MNHEY and CDR2 SVGAGI. Trimming stripped 10 bases from V and 5 bases from J, with 9 bases between. The CDR3 covers 11 residues.

The CDR3 loop reads CASSKPRQGNGEQYF. CDR3 sequence (DNA): TGTGCCAGCTCGAAACCGCGACAGGGGAACGGCGAGCAGTACTTC. This chain connects TRBV28 to TRBJ2-7, with 8 bases aligning to TRBD1. In germline, CDR1 is MDHEN, CDR2 SYDVKM. V trimming: 8 bases; J trimming: 6 bases; junction bases outside the gene matches: 15. The CDR3 has 15 residues.

The gene calls are TRBV5-1 and TRBJ2-4, with D perhaps matching TRBD1 or TRBD2 (5 bases each). Trimming left V 4 bases short and J 5 bases short, with 7 bases between. The CDR3 length is 12 residues. Germline V lookup: CDR1 SGHRS, CDR2 YFSETQ. Written as DNA, the CDR3 is TGCGCCAGCAGCACGGGGCAAAACATTCAGTACTTC. Translated, it gives CASSTGQNIQYF.

The chain is built from TRBV6-1 and TRBJ1-4, with TRBD1 matching over 7 bases. Unmatched junction bases numbered 8, after V lost 3 bases and J lost 4 bases. The CDR3 totals 16 residues. Germline loops: CDR1 MNHNS, CDR2 SASEGT. CDR3 DNA sequence: TGTGCCAGCAGTGATCGGACAGGCGTGATTAATGAAAAACTGTTTTTT. Translation: CASSDRTGVINEKLFF.

This clone was counted a few times. The chain uses TRBV5-6 and TRBJ2-5, with TRBD1 matching over 8 bases. V lost 7 bases to trimming and J lost 0 bases; unmatched junction nucleotides: 8. Germline V gene lookup returns CDR1 SGHDT and CDR2 YYEEEE. This CDR3 has 15 amino acids. The CDR3 region is CASLRYRGYQETQYF. DNA of the CDR3: TGTGCCAGCCTCCGATACAGGGGGTACCAAGAGACCCAGTACTTC.

This clone was recorded only once. The V and J genes are TRBV25-1 and TRBJ2-2; the D is unclear. Germline V lookup: CDR1 MGHDK, CDR2 SYGVNS. CDR3 size: 14 residues. V was pared by 4 bases and J by 1 base, with 7 bases between. CDR3 bases: TGTGCCAGCAGTGTGACACAGAACACCGGGGAGCTGTTTTTT. This gives the protein CASSVTQNTGELFF.

The J gene is TRBJ2-5, the V gene TRBV5-6, with D perhaps matching TRBD1 (5 bases). The CDR3 consists of 15 residues. Trimming stripped 1 base from V and 1 base from J, with 11 bases between. Germline V gives CDR1 SGHDT, CDR2 YYEEEE. In nucleotides, the CDR3 is TGTGCCAGCAGCTTGCAGGGAACGGGCCAAGAGACCCAGTACTTC. It translates to CASSLQGTGQETQYF.